The source of this T cell receptor (beta chain) is a study of T cell responses to AZD1222 COVID-19 vaccine. V lost 4 bases and J lost 6, with 10 bases in between. Germline V gives CDR1 SNHLY, CDR2 FYNNEI. The CDR3 is 13 residues long. The method was immunoSEQ multiplex PCR; TCRdb's version includes in-frame clones alone and lacks a portion of them. The repertoire includes some 94,000 clones, around 90% of them detected once, and around 2.7% sits in the top ten. A word on this clone: No antigen is known for it.

Study findings and constraints: Females made up more of the donors, who were largely white British, and clonal diversity may have come out too low. Unmutated regions of variants are reportedly targeted by nearly half of spike-specific TCRs. Among those given AZD1222, only 6 or 7 were seropositive at baseline. A rise in Spike-specific TCR breadth and depth followed two AZD1222 doses.

The sequence was obtained from an adult in good health. The input for sequencing was peripheral blood, taken on day 0 of AZD1222 vaccination. The V gene is TRBV2, the J gene TRBJ1-5; D ambiguous. The CDR3 DNA sequence: TGTGCCAGCAGTGTTTCGACGGGTCAGCCCCAGCATTTT. Protein sequence: CASSVSTGQPQHF.